These T cell receptor beta chains were read from a single sample in a study of human T cells and chemical hapten exposure. TCRdb reanalysed the RACE reads using MiXCR and keeps one entry per CDR3 protein. The sample holds approximately 350,000 distinct CDR3 sequences; roughly 6.9% are singletons and the top ten take roughly 8%. This specimen was whole blood, taken in connection with sensitization to the hapten diphenylcyclopropenone (DPC). The receptors here all came from a woman aged 18-35 years with alopecia areata. Some clones in this sample may be carry-over from other donors' samples. The CDR3 runs from the conserved cysteine through the conserved F or W. D genes are given only for firm matches. Not every row has a clone size; where given, it reads once, few, many or a size class.

TRBJ2-3 NA NA TRBV27 TGTGCCAGCCAACTAAGGTTTGACAGCTATAGCACAGATACGCAGTATTTT CASQLRFDSYSTDTQYF
TRBJ1-3 few TRBD1 TRBV5-1 TGCGCCAGCAGTCTAAGTCGACAGGGCTCTGGAAACACCATATATTTT CASSLSRQGSGNTIYF
TRBJ2-3 few NA TRBV2 TGTGCCAGTATCCCGGGAATCAGTTTGACATCCACAGATACGCAGTATTTT CASIPGISLTSTDTQYF
TRBJ2-5 NA TRBD1 TRBV4-3 TGCGCCAGCAGCCAGACGGGACAGTCATTTGAGACCCAGTACTTC CASSQTGQSFETQYF
TRBJ2-7 few TRBD1 TRBV20-1 TGCAGCGGGACAGGGGGCCTACTGGAGCAGTACTTC CSGTGGLLEQYF
TRBJ2-6 few NA TRBV5-5 TGTGCCAGCAGCCGTCGAGGACAAAGTACGTCTGGGGCCAACGTCCTGACTTTC CASSRRGQSTSGANVLTF
TRBJ2-1 many TRBD2 TRBV6-5 TGTGCCAGCAGCCAGACTAGCGGGGGGGCTGATGAGCAGTTCTTC CASSQTSGGADEQFF
TRBJ1-4 NA NA TRBV11-2 TGTGCCAGCAGTTCCCAGGGTGTGGAAAAACTGTTTTTT CASSSQGVEKLFF
TRBJ2-1 many NA TRBV6-2/TRBV6-3 TGTGCCAGCAGGCCGATGGACGGATCTTCCTACAATGAGCAGTTCTTC CASRPMDGSSYNEQFF
TRBJ2-1 NA NA TRBV15 TGTGCCACCAGTTTTCTCCTACCGAGCTCCTACAATGAGCAGTTCTTC CATSFLLPSSYNEQFF
TRBJ2-3 many NA TRBV27 TGTGCCAGCAGTTTATGGGGCACAGATACGCAGTATTTT CASSLWGTDTQYF